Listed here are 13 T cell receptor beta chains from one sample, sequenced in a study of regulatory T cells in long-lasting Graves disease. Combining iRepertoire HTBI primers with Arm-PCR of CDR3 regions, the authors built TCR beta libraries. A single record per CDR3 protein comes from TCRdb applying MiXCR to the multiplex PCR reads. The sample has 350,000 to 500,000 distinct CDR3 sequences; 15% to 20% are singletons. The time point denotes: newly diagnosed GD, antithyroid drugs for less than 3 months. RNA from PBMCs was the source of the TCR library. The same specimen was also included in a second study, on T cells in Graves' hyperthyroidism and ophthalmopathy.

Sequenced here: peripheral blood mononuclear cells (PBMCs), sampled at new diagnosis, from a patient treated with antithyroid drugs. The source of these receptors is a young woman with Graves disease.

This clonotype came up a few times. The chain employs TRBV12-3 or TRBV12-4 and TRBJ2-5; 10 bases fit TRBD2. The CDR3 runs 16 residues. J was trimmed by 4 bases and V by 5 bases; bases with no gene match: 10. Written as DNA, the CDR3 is TGTGCCAGCAGTCTAAAAAGCGGGAGGGCCGGAGAGACCCAGTACTTC. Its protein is CASSLKSGRAGETQYF.

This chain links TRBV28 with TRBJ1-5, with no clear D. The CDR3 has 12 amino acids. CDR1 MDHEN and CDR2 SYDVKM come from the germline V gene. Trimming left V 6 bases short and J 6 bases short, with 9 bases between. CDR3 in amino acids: CASSTRGQPQHF. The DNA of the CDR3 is TGTGCCAGCAGCACCCGTGGTCAGCCCCAGCATTTT.

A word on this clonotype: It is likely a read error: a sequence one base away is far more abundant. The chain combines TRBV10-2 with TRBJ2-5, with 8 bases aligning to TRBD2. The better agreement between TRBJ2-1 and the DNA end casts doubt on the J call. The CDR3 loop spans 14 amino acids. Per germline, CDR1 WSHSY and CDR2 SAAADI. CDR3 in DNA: TGCGCCAGCAGTGAGCGGGAGGGCCGGGAGGGGCAGTTCTTC. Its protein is CASSEREGREGQFF.

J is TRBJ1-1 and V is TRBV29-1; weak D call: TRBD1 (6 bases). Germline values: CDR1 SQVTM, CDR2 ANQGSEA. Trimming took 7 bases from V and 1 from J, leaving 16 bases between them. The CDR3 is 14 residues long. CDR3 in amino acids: CSAFRGTGNTEAFF. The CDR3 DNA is TGCAGCGCTTTCAGGGGTACGGGGAACACTGAAGCTTTCTTT.

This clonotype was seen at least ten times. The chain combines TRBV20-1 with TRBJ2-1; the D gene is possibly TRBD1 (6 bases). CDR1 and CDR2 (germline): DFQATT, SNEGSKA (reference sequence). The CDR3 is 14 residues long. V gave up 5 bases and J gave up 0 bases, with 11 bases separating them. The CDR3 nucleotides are TGCAGTGCTCGCCGGGACACCTCCTACAATGAGCAGTTCTTC. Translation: CSARRDTSYNEQFF.

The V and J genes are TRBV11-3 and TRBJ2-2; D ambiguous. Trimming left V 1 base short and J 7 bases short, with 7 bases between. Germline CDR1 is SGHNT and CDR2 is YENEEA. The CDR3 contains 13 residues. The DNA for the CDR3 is TGTGCCAGCAGCTTAGTTTCATTCGGGGAGCTGTTTTTT. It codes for CASSLVSFGELFF.

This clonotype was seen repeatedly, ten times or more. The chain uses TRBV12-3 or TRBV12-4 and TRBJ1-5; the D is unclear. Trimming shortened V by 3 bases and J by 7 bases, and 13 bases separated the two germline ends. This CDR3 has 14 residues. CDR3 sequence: CASSLVPARQPQHF. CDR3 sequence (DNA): TGTGCCAGCAGTTTGGTCCCCGCTCGGCAGCCCCAGCATTTT.

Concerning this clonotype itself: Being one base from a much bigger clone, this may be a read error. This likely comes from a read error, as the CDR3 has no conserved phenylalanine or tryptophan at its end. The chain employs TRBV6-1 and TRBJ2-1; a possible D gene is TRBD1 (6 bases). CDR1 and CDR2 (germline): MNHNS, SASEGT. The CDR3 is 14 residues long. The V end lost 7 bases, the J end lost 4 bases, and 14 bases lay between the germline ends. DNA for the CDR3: TGTGCCAGCAATCCGGATGGGACATACAATGAGCAGTTCCTC. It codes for CASNPDGTYNEQFL.

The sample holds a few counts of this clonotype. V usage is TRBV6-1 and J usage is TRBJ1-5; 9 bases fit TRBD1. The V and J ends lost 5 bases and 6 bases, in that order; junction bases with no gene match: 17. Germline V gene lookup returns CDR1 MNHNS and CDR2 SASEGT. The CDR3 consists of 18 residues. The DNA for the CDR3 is TGTGCCAGCAGTACAAAACCGGGACAGGGTTCCTTCCCTCAGCCCCAGCATTTT. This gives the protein CASSTKPGQGSFPQPQHF.

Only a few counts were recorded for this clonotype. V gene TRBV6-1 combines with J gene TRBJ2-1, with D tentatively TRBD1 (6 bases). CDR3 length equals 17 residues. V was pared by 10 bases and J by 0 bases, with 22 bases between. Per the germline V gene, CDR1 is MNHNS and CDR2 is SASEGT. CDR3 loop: CATSEKTGTLSYNEQFF. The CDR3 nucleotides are TGTGCCACCTCCGAGAAAACCGGGACACTCTCCTACAATGAGCAGTTCTTC.

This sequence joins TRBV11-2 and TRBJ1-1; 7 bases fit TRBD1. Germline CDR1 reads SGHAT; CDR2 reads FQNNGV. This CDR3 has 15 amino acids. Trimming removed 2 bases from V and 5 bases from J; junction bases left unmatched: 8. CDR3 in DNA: TGTGCCAGCAGCTTATCTGCAGGGGGGTCTACTGAAGCTTTCTTT. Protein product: CASSLSAGGSTEAFF.

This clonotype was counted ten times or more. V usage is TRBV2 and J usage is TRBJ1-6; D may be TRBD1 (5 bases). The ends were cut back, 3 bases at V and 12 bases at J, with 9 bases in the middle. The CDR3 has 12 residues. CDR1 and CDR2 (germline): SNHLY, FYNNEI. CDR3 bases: TGTGCCAGCAGTGACGGCGGGGGACCCCTCCACTTT. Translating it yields CASSDGGGPLHF.

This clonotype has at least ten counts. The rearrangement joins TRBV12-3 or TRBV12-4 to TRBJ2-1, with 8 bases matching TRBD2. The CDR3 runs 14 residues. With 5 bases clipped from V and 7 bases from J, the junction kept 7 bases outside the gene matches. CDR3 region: CASSPGLGVNEQFF. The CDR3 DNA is TGTGCCAGCAGTCCGGGACTAGGAGTGAATGAGCAGTTCTTC.